This is a list of T cell receptor beta chains from one sample in a study of vaccination and CD4 T cells after COVID-19. These TCRs are of unknown antigen specificity. MiXCR, run by TCRdb on the PCR reads, gives a single entry per CDR3 protein. This sample carries more than 15,000 distinct CDR3 sequences, over 60% of them seen once, and the ten largest clones take roughly 7.5%. The sequenced material came from CD4+ T cells from blood, cultured in vitro. The origin of the receptors is a human donor who had recovered from COVID-19. The CDR3 runs from the conserved cysteine through the conserved F or W. The order of the fields is V gene, clone size, J gene, D gene, CDR3 DNA, CDR3 protein. The D gene is left open where the match is weak. The size of a clone is reported for some rows only, either as once, few or many, or as a class for expanded clones.

TRBV19	-	TRBJ1-1	-	TGTGCCAGTAGTATGGGGCGGGGGATAGGGACTGAAGCTTTCTTT	CASSMGRGIGTEAFF
TRBV20-1	-	TRBJ2-6	-	TGCAGTGCGGCCCCCATTTCCGGGGCCAACGTCCTGACTTTC	CSAAPISGANVLTF
TRBV24-1	-	TRBJ1-2	-	TGTGCCACCAGCGGATGGGACTATGGCTACACCTTC	CATSGWDYGYTF
TRBV29-1	-	TRBJ2-2	-	TGCAGCGTTGCAAGGAGGGCCTTCGGCACCGGGGAGCTGTTTTTT	CSVARRAFGTGELFF
TRBV7-9	-	TRBJ1-5	-	TGTGCCAGCAGCTTGTGGAGGGAGGGGAATCAGCCCCAGCATTTT	CASSLWREGNQPQHF
TRBV2	-	TRBJ2-3	TRBD2	TGTGCCAGCAGCCTAGCGGGAGCTACAGATACGCAGTATTTT	CASSLAGATDTQYF
TRBV15	few	TRBJ1-1	TRBD1	TGTGCCACCAGCAGAGAGGGGACAGGGAGGACTTTCTTT	CATSREGTGRTFF
TRBV30	-	TRBJ1-6	-	TGTGCCTGGGCTGGGCCCAGTTCACCCCTCCACTTT	CAWAGPSSPLHF
TRBV5-1	-	TRBJ1-1	-	TGCGCCAGCAGCTTTCTGGATCAGGGCGCTGAAGCTTTCTTT	CASSFLDQGAEAFF
TRBV6-1	-	TRBJ1-1	TRBD1	TGTGCCAGCACCACACAGGGGCTCATGAACACTGAAGCTTTCTTT	CASTTQGLMNTEAFF
TRBV6-1	-	TRBJ1-2	-	TGTGCCAGCAACCTGGGGAGCGCGGGATCCTCTGGAGGCTACACCTTC	CASNLGSAGSSGGYTF
TRBV18	-	TRBJ1-1	-	TGTGCCGGCTCACCTCTTACACGAAACACTGAAGCTTTCTTT	CAGSPLTRNTEAFF
TRBV27	-	TRBJ2-7	-	TGTGCCAGCAGTTTGGGTGGCTACGAGCAGTACTTC	CASSLGGYEQYF
TRBV7-2	few	TRBJ2-5	-	TGTGCCAGCAGCCTCGGGGCGGTGGAGACCCAGTACTTC	CASSLGAVETQYF
TRBV4-1	-	TRBJ1-2	TRBD1	TGCGCCAGCAGCCTCGACAGGGTCGGCATCTATGGCTACACCTTC	CASSLDRVGIYGYTF
TRBV12-3/TRBV12-4	-	TRBJ1-4	-	TGTGCCAGCAGCCGGCGTGCGGGTAATGAAAAACTGTTTTTT	CASSRRAGNEKLFF
TRBV7-2	few	TRBJ1-5	TRBD1	TGTGCCAGCAGCTTACAGACAGGGGGCTTTCAGCCCCAGCATTTT	CASSLQTGGFQPQHF
TRBV15	-	TRBJ1-5	-	TGTGCCACCAGCCCAAGAAGGAACCAAAATCAGCCCCAGCATTTT	CATSPRRNQNQPQHF
TRBV27	-	TRBJ2-3	-	TGTGCCGCCAAGGCTTGGGAAGGCACAGATACGCAGTATTTT	CAAKAWEGTDTQYF
TRBV15	once	TRBJ2-1	-	TGTGCCACCAGCGGGGCGGGCCCAAGGGATGAGCAGTTCTTC	CATSGAGPRDEQFF
TRBV28	-	TRBJ1-2	TRBD1	TGTGCCAGTGGGACAGGGGGGCCCTATGGCTACACCTTC	CASGTGGPYGYTF
TRBV20-1	-	TRBJ1-3	TRBD1	TGCAGTGCTAGCCAGACCAGGGGGACTTCAGGAAACACCATATATTTT	CSASQTRGTSGNTIYF
TRBV11-2	once	TRBJ2-1	TRBD2	TGTGCCAGCAGCTCCCGACTAGCGGGAGGGTTGAGTGAGCAGTTCTTC	CASSSRLAGGLSEQFF
TRBV25-1	-	TRBJ2-2	-	TGTGCCAGCAGTGAACTAAACCCATCTAGAACCGGGGAGCTGTTTTTT	CASSELNPSRTGELFF
TRBV7-2	-	TRBJ1-1	-	TGTGCCAGCAGGGCTGGGATGAACACTGAAGCTTTCTTT	CASRAGMNTEAFF
TRBV20-1	few	TRBJ1-5	-	TGCAGTGCTAGAGTTTCAGGCCGGAGCAATCAGCCCCAGCATTTT	CSARVSGRSNQPQHF
TRBV20-1	-	TRBJ2-7	-	TGCAGTGCTACCAGGGAGTACGAGCAGTACTTC	CSATREYEQYF
TRBV28	-	TRBJ1-2	-	TGTGCCAGCACCTCTTCCTTTCTGACAGCCAGCTATGGCTACACCTTC	CASTSSFLTASYGYTF
TRBV20-1	once	TRBJ2-1	TRBD2	TGCAGTGCTAGCCCTAGCGGGAGGGTCAATGAGCAGTTCTTC	CSASPSGRVNEQFF
TRBV7-2	few	TRBJ2-7	-	TGTGCCAGCAGCCCAGGGCCCCAGAGCTCCTACGAGCAGTACTTC	CASSPGPQSSYEQYF
TRBV12-3/TRBV12-4	-	TRBJ1-2	-	TGTGCCAGCACCTTCCGGGTCTCAACCACCCTAATTAACTATGGCTACACCTTC	CASTFRVSTTLINYGYTF
TRBV10-2	-	TRBJ2-5	-	TGCGCCAGCAGGGAGAACCCAGGCGGGGAGACCCAGTACTTC	CASRENPGGETQYF
TRBV2	few	TRBJ1-1	TRBD1	TGTGCCAGCCGGACAGGCATGAACACTGAAGCTTTCTTT	CASRTGMNTEAFF
TRBV2	few	TRBJ2-7	-	TGTGCCAGCAGGTCTCAGGACAGTGGAGTCTACGAGCAGTACTTC	CASRSQDSGVYEQYF
TRBV27	-	TRBJ1-5	-	TGTGCCAGCAGTTCCTACCAGGGGTACAATCAGCCCCAGCATTTT	CASSSYQGYNQPQHF